A single sample is the source of the 3 T cell receptor beta chains below, sequenced in a study of CD8 T cells in ankylosing spondylitis. TCRdb reprocessed the 5' RACE reads with MiXCR, giving one entry per CDR3 protein. The data hold 250,000 to 350,000 distinct CDR3 sequences, with less than 25% observed a single time. Sequencing was done on a sample of blood, either unsorted or a sorted T cell fraction (not recorded which). The receptors were gathered from a female donor with ankylosing spondylitis or in good health (not recorded which).

The chain links TRBV13 to TRBJ2-3; 13 bases match TRBD2. V dropped 5 bases and J dropped 3; count of bases not matched to a gene: 8. There are 17 residues in the CDR3. Per the germline V gene, CDR1 is PRHDT and CDR2 is FYEKMQ (reference sequence). The CDR3 region is CASSDSGLAGPTDTQYF. The CDR3 nucleotides are TGTGCCAGCAGCGACTCGGGACTAGCGGGACCTACAGATACGCAGTATTTT.

V usage is TRBV2 and J usage is TRBJ2-1, with a tentative D call TRBD2 (6 bases). The CDR3 has 12 residues. Per germline, CDR1 SNHLY and CDR2 FYNNEI. Trimming removed 7 bases from V and 3 bases from J, with 7 bases in between. For the CDR3, the DNA is TGTGCCAGCATGGGGGGCTACAATGAGCAGTTCTTC. It translates to CASMGGYNEQFF.

This clonotype was counted between two and nine times. The chain couples TRBV28 to TRBJ1-4; D is perhaps TRBD1 (5 bases). This CDR3 comprises 15 residues. V lost 0 bases and J 3 bases, leaving 8 bases between the germline ends. CDR1 and CDR2 from the germline V gene are MDHEN and SYDVKM. CDR3 in DNA: TGTGCCAGCAGTTTATGGGGGGGAGCTAATGAAAAACTGTTTTTT. It yields the protein CASSLWGGANEKLFF.